Following are 21 T cell receptor beta chains from one sample sequenced in a study of T cell clonality in common variable immunodeficiency. General study results and limits: Reportedly, TCR beta sequences from common variable immunodeficiency showed fewer deletions and N-nucleotide insertions.

Their cognate antigens are unknown. TCRdb's copy holds only in-frame clones and misses some; the assay was immunoSEQ multiplex PCR. Found here are about 19,000 clones, no singletons; the ten largest cover roughly 6.6%. Sequenced material: peripheral blood mononuclear cells. The receptors here all came from a human donor with common variable immunodeficiency.

Note on this clone: The read falls 3 residues short of the CDR3 end, and the missing part is taken from the germline J gene. The V and J genes are TRBV7-7 and TRBJ2-5, with D tentatively TRBD2 (5 bases). The CDR3 is made up of 13 amino acids. Trimming removed 4 bases from V and 4 bases from J, with 10 bases in between. CDR1 SSHAT and CDR2 FNYEAQ come from the germline V gene (reference sequence). CDR3 loop: CASSSGMTETQYF. CDR3 DNA, as far as it was read: TGTGCCAGCAGCTCGGGGATGACAGAGACC. Full variable domain (rest looked up from reference TRBV7-7 and TRBJ2-5): GAGVSQSPRYKVTKRGQDVTLRCDPISSHATLYWYQQALGQGPEFLTYFNYEAQPDKSGLPSDRFSAERPEGSISTLTIQRTEQRDSAMYRCASSSGMTETQYFGPGTRLLVL.

The sample holds many counts of this clone. The sequenced part of the CDR3 DNA is TGCGCCAGCAGCCGAGCCGGGACAGGGAACTATGGC. This translates into CASSRAGTGNYG. The CDR3 in full is CASSRAGTGNYGYTF. V usage is TRBV4-1 and J usage is TRBJ1-2, with 9 bases identical to TRBD1. The CDR3 end lies 3 residues beyond the end of the read and is filled in from the germline J gene. Germline CDR1 and CDR2: MGHRA and YSYEKL. The CDR3 spans 15 residues. The V gene end was trimmed by 4 bases and the J gene end by 2 bases; junction bases not matched to a gene: 5.

This clone was detected many times. The read ends 3 residues before the CDR3 terminus; that terminus is restored from the germline J gene. This sequence joins TRBV7-9 and TRBJ2-7; D is perhaps TRBD2 (5 bases). The CDR3 sequence is 12 residues long. The V and J ends lost 3 bases and 5 bases respectively, with 8 bases between them. The germline CDR1 and CDR2 sequences are SEHNR and FQNEAQ (reference sequence). This chain's CDR3 is CASSFGVDEQYF. The sequenced CDR3 bases are TGTGCCAGCAGCTTCGGGGTCGACGAG.

This clone appeared a few times. The CDR3 end is not reached by the read, which stops 3 residues before it; the germline J gene fills it in. This chain links TRBV19 with TRBJ1-4; 10 nucleotides match TRBD1. Germline trimming cut 5 bases from V and 4 bases from J; bases unmatched to any gene: 4. Germline CDR1 LNHDA, CDR2 SQIVND (reference sequence). The CDR3 covers 15 residues. Here the CDR3 reads CASSLGTGVNEKLFF. The part of the CDR3 DNA that was read is TGTGCCAGTAGTCTCGGGACAGGGGTTAATGAAAAA.

In the case of this clone: The read stops 3 residues short of the end of the CDR3; the missing end is completed from the germline J gene. This sequence joins TRBV19 and TRBJ1-5; perhaps TRBD1 as D (6 bases). The CDR3 is 15 amino acids. Germline CDR1 is LNHDA and CDR2 is SQIVND (reference sequence). Deletions cut 5 bases from V and 3 bases from J, with 14 bases between. CDR3 loop: CASSEYREDNQPQHF. The sequenced CDR3 bases are TGTGCCAGTAGTGAATACAGGGAGGACAATCAGCCC.

This clone has more than one count but fewer than ten. The sequenced fragment ends 3 residues before the CDR3 boundary, so the rest is inferred from the germline J gene. J is TRBJ2-5 and V is TRBV18, with 7 bases identical to TRBD2. The germline V gene encodes CDR1 KGHSH and CDR2 LQKENI. The CDR3 contains 14 residues. V was clipped by 4 bases and J by 1 base; unmatched bases: 3. Here the CDR3 reads CASSRLAVQETQYF. The sequenced CDR3 bases are TGTGCCAGCTCACGTCTAGCGGTCCAAGAGACC.

This clone was counted ten times or more. The read falls 3 residues short of the CDR3 end, and the missing part is taken from the germline J gene. The V gene is TRBV5-1, the J gene TRBJ1-1, with TRBD1 as a possible D gene (5 bases). Germline V gives CDR1 SGHRS, CDR2 YFSETQ. The CDR3 spans 12 residues. Trimming took 3 bases from V and 5 from J, leaving 8 bases between them. The CDR3 bases that were read are TGCGCCAGCAGCTCCCAGGGTACTGAA. This translates into CASSSQGTE. The CDR3, in full, reads CASSSQGTEAFF.

The sample holds a few counts of this clone. The observed sequence ends 3 residues before the CDR3 terminus, with the missing tail filled in from the germline J gene. This chain joins TRBV6-2 or TRBV6-3 and TRBJ1-1; 8 bases are a match to TRBD1. Germline CDR1 reads MNHEY; CDR2 reads SVGEGT. CDR3 length: 16 amino acids. Losses at the gene ends were 6 bases for V and 1 base for J; bases not matched to a gene: 10. The CDR3 is CASSDQRGTGNTEAFF. CDR3 DNA, as far as it was read: TGTGCCAGCAGCGACCAACGTGGGACAGGGAACACTGAA.

This clone was counted a few times. Sequencing ends 3 residues short of the CDR3 end; the germline J gene provides the rest. The chain links TRBV18 to TRBJ1-3, with TRBD1 identical over 7 bases. The ends lost 6 bases at V and 0 bases at J; junction bases unmatched: 11. Per the germline V gene, CDR1 is KGHSH and CDR2 is LQKENI. This CDR3 has 17 amino acids. The CDR3 spells CASSQGQPKSSGNTIYF. CDR3 DNA, as far as it was read: TGTGCCAGCTCCCAGGGACAGCCTAAGAGCTCTGGAAACACC. Variable domain in full (rest from reference TRBV18 and TRBJ1-3): NAGVMQNPRHLVRRRGQEARLRCSPMKGHSHVYWYRQLPEEGLKFMVYLQKENIIDESGMPKERFSAEFPKEGPSILRIQQVVRGDSAAYFCASSQGQPKSSGNTIYFGEGSWLTVV.

In its sample, this clone was seen many times. Sequencing ends 3 residues short of the CDR3 end; the germline J gene provides the rest. The gene calls are TRBV19 and TRBJ1-5, with 10 bases fitting TRBD1. The V gene's germline CDR1 is LNHDA and CDR2 SQIVND (reference sequence). V shed 6 bases, J shed 7 bases, and the junction held 9 bases outside the gene matches. The CDR3 length is 15 residues. CDR3 DNA, as far as it was read: TGTGCCAGTAGAACCGGGACAGGGGCTAGGCAGCCC. It codes for CASRTGTGARQP. The complete CDR3 reads CASRTGTGARQPQHF.

This clone was observed at least ten times. The read stops 3 residues short of the end of the CDR3; the missing end is completed from the germline J gene. This chain uses TRBV7-9 with TRBJ1-4; D may be TRBD1 (6 bases). The length of the CDR3 is 15 residues. V gave up 2 bases and J gave up 7 bases, with 14 bases separating them. Germline lookup yields CDR1 SEHNR and CDR2 FQNEAQ (reference sequence). The CDR3 sequence is CASSLKGQGSEKLFF. CDR3 DNA, as far as it was read: TGTGCCAGCAGCTTAAAGGGCCAGGGGAGTGAAAAA.

On this clone itself: The read ends 3 residues shy of where the CDR3 ends; the end is completed using the germline J gene. This rearrangement joins TRBV11-2 to TRBJ2-1, with 9 bases aligning to TRBD2. Per germline, CDR1 SGHAT and CDR2 FQNNGV. V lost 8 bases to trimming and J lost 8 bases; unmatched junction nucleotides: 10. The CDR3 totals 14 residues. CDR3 bases read: TGTGCCAGCGAGCGGGGGGAGAGATACGATGAG. Amino acid sequence: CASERGERYDE. The whole CDR3 is CASERGERYDEQFF.

As to this clone: Read data end 3 residues before the CDR3 end; the end is taken from the germline J gene. The rearrangement links TRBV5-3 to TRBJ1-2; D is perhaps TRBD1 (5 bases). TRBV5-3 is known as an ORF, though its function is uncertain. The CDR3 extends over 13 amino acids. The CDR3 region is CARRSLGGGGYTF. The CDR3 DNA, read in part, is TGTGCCAGAAGGTCACTGGGGGGGGGAGGC.

This clone was picked up many times. Read coverage stops 3 residues before the CDR3 terminus; the germline J gene supplies the remainder. V and J are TRBV20-1 and TRBJ2-1; TRBD2 is a possible D gene (6 bases). Germline V gives CDR1 DFQATT, CDR2 SNEGSKA (reference sequence). V lost 1 base to trimming and J lost 4 bases, with 20 bases between them. CDR3 length: 17 amino acids. The CDR3 DNA, read in part, is TGCAGTGCTAGAGTGAAAGTGGGACTCACCCCTTACAATGAG. Translating it yields CSARVKVGLTPYNE. The whole CDR3 sequence is CSARVKVGLTPYNEQFF.

This clone has just a few counts. Read data end 3 residues before the CDR3 end; the end is taken from the germline J gene. This chain links TRBV7-2 with TRBJ2-3; the D is unclear. The CDR3 loop spans 13 amino acids. Germline assignment: CDR1 SGHTA and CDR2 FQGNSA. Trimming pared 5 bases from V and 3 bases from J, leaving 9 bases between. Partial CDR3 DNA: TGTGCCAGCAGCCCCCCTTTGACAGATACG. Its translation: CASSPPLTDT. The full CDR3 protein reads CASSPPLTDTQYF.

CDR3 amino acids: CARSPGRGLDYGYTF. The DNA read from the CDR3 is TGTGCCAGAAGCCCGGGCCGCGGACTAGACTATGGC. The chain combines TRBV5-3 with TRBJ1-2, with D uncertain. The sequenced fragment ends 3 residues before the CDR3 boundary, so the rest is inferred from the germline J gene. TRBV5-3 is an open reading frame whose function is uncertain. Trimming pared 4 bases from V and 3 bases from J, leaving 16 bases between. CDR3 length equals 15 residues.

This clone was counted at least ten times. The read finishes 3 residues shy of the CDR3 end, and the germline J gene is used to complete it. The gene calls are TRBV2 and TRBJ1-5, with 8 bases identical to TRBD1. This CDR3 spans 15 amino acids. Unmatched junction bases numbered 11, after V lost 6 bases and J lost 7 bases. Germline loops: CDR1 SNHLY, CDR2 FYNNEI. The CDR3 loop reads CASSGRLQGVQPQHF. The CDR3 bases that were read are TGTGCCAGCAGCGGGAGATTACAGGGGGTCCAGCCC.

A word on this clone: Read sequence stops 3 residues before the CDR3 end, and the germline J gene provides the missing end. This chain links TRBV6-1 with TRBJ1-6; perhaps TRBD1 as D (5 bases). The ends were cut back, 4 bases at V and 7 bases at J, with 14 bases in the middle. The V gene's germline CDR1 is MNHNS and CDR2 SASEGT. The CDR3 consists of 15 residues. CDR3 DNA, as far as it was read: TGTGCCAGCAGTGCCCTTGACAGATTCAATTCACCC. This codes for CASSALDRFNSP. The CDR3 reads in full as CASSALDRFNSPLHF.

Comments on this clone: The read stops 3 residues short of the end of the CDR3; the missing end is completed from the germline J gene. This rearrangement joins TRBV2 to TRBJ2-3, with 8 positions matching TRBD2. The CDR3 consists of 15 residues. Germline assignment: CDR1 SNHLY and CDR2 FYNNEI. V dropped 7 bases and J dropped 2; count of bases not matched to a gene: 8. CDR3 bases read: TGTGCCAGCACCCCACTAGCGGAAGACACAGATACG. Its protein is CASTPLAEDTDT. The CDR3 reads in full as CASTPLAEDTDTQYF.

On this clone: Read coverage stops 3 residues before the CDR3 terminus; the germline J gene supplies the remainder. The V and J genes are TRBV6-2 or TRBV6-3 and TRBJ1-6; 9 bases line up with TRBD1. Germline CDR1 reads MNHEY; CDR2 reads SVGEGT. The V and J ends lost 2 bases and 9 bases, in that order; junction bases with no gene match: 8. The CDR3 spans 16 residues. The CDR3 is CASSYVPGQGVSPLHF. CDR3 DNA (partial): TGTGCCAGCAGTTACGTCCCGGGACAGGGAGTTTCACCC.

This clone showed up many times. Partial CDR3 DNA: TGCGCCAGCAGCTTGTCCCGGACAGGGGGCATACACGAG. The encoded protein is CASSLSRTGGIHE. The CDR3 in full is CASSLSRTGGIHEQYF. The chain links TRBV5-1 to TRBJ2-7; 11 bases agree with TRBD1. The missing CDR3 end, 3 residues past where the read stops, is filled in from the germline J gene. The germline gives CDR1 SGHRS, CDR2 YFSETQ. The J segment lost 5 bases and the V segment lost 1 base, leaving 8 bases of the junction unmatched. This CDR3 region has 16 residues.